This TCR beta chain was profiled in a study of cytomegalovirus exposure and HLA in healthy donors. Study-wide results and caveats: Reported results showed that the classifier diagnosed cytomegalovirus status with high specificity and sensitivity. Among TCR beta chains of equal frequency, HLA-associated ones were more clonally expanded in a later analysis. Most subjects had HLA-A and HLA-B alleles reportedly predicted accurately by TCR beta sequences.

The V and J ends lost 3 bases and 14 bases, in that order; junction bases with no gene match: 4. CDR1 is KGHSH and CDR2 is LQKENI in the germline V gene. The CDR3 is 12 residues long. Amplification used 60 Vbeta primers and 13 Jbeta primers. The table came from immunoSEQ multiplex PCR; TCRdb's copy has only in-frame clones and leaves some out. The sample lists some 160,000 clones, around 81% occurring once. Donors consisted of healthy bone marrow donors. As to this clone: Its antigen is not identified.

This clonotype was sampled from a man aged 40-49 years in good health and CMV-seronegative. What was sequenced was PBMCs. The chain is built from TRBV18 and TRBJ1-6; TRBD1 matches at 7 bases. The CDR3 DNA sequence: TGTGCCAGCTCACCCGGGACAGAAACCCTCCACTTT. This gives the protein CASSPGTETLHF.